This TCR beta chain came from a study of shared clonotypes between healthy human individuals. Study as a whole: Per-donor plates numbered three CD4 naive, three CD4 memory, two CD8 naive and one CD8 memory.

CD8 memory was a combination that joined CD45RO+ cells with CCR7-negative CD45RA+ TemRA cells. A single count supports this clone. Antigen: not known. The V end lost 5 bases, the J end lost 3 bases, and 17 bases lay between the germline ends. The germline V gene encodes CDR1 SEHNR and CDR2 FQNEAQ (reference sequence). The CDR3 covers 16 residues. Points from the study as a whole: In having few donors, the study represented limited genetic and exposure-history diversity. Memory subsets generally showed smaller estimated richness than naive subsets did.

Sequencing was performed with immunoSEQ multiplex PCR; in TCRdb, only in-frame clones are kept and a portion is missing. The repertoire holds about 320,000 clones, with over 75% as singletons. This sequence joins TRBV7-9 and TRBJ2-1, with D perhaps being TRBD1 or TRBD2 (5 bases each). Material: memory CD8+ T cells sorted from blood. The sample's subset: CD45RO+ cells pooled with CCR7-negative TemRA cells. The sequence derives from a young man in good health. The CDR3 bases are TGTGCCAGCAGCCCGGACCGGGACGCCCTCTACAATGAGCAGTTCTTC. It yields the protein CASSPDRDALYNEQFF.